This TCR beta chain was recovered during a study of CD8 T cells in Susac syndrome. Patients with Susac syndrome met the recently defined diagnostic criteria for definite or probable disease. It was with random hexamers that roughly 0.45 to 1 ug RNA was reverse transcribed. From the immunoSEQ multiplex PCR reads, TCRdb called clonotypes with MiXCR, one entry per CDR3 protein. The table includes about 180,000 distinct CDR3 sequences, around 94% detected once. Germline V gives CDR1 DFQATT, CDR2 SNEGSKA (reference sequence). The CDR3 totals 16 residues. Deletions cut 1 base from V and 0 bases from J, with 13 bases between. On this clonotype itself: Its antigen is as yet unknown.

The study, taken as a whole, reports: The CD4+ T cell repertoires that were profiled in Susac syndrome showed no clonal expansion.

Specimen: CD4+ T cells from PBMCs. This chain links TRBV20-1 with TRBJ2-1, with D uncertain. This TCR derives from a human donor with Susac syndrome. The CDR3 spells CSARAPVGVSYNEQFF. The CDR3 DNA sequence: TGCAGTGCTAGAGCCCCAGTGGGTGTCTCCTACAATGAGCAGTTCTTC.